The 23 T cell receptor beta chains listed next were all sequenced from one sample in a study of CD8+ T cells in alopecia areata. Once RNA had been extracted, it was reverse transcribed into cDNA to act as the sequencing template. Libraries were prepared by immunoSEQ multiplex PCR; TCRdb keeps only in-frame clonotypes and omits some of them. The table has about 180,000 clones, roughly 60% seen once. Sequenced here: CD4+ T cells sorted from blood, sampled at week 0. All receptors come from a human donor with alopecia areata.

To note about this clone: The same CDR3 arises from other DNA sequences in this sample as well. The rearrangement links TRBV4-3 to TRBJ1-1, with D unresolved. Germline CDR1 LGHNA, CDR2 YSLEER. This CDR3 contains 13 residues. The V and J ends lost 0 bases and 0 bases respectively, with 2 bases between them. The CDR3 loop reads CASSQELNTEAFF. CDR3 sequence (DNA): TGCGCCAGCAGCCAAGAGTTGAACACTGAAGCTTTCTTT.

Only a few counts were recorded for this clone. J is TRBJ2-1 and V is TRBV30; D is ambiguous. The V end lost 0 bases, the J end lost 11 bases, and 5 bases lay between the germline ends. The CDR3 runs to 10 residues. Germline CDR1 GTSNPN, CDR2 SVGIG (reference sequence). The CDR3 protein is CAWSVTKQFF. In nucleotides, the CDR3 is TGTGCCTGGAGTGTCACCAAGCAGTTCTTC.

The chain uses TRBV5-6 and TRBJ1-1; D might be TRBD1 (5 bases). V was trimmed by 3 bases and J by 10 bases, leaving 19 bases between them. The germline V gene has CDR1 SGHDT and CDR2 YYEEEE. CDR3 size: 14 residues. In nucleotides, the CDR3 is TGTGCCAGCAGCTCTATAAGCACGTCGGGGGGAGCTTTCTTT. This codes for CASSSISTSGGAFF. The full variable domain, rest sourced from reference TRBV5-6 and TRBJ1-1, is DAGVTQSPTHLIKTRGQQVTLRCSPKSGHDTVSWYQQALGQGPQFIFQYYEEEERQRGNFPDRFSGHQFPNYSSELNVNALLLGDSALYLCASSSISTSGGAFFGQGTRLTVV.

This chain connects TRBV6-1 to TRBJ2-7, with D possibly TRBD1 on 6 matching bases. The CDR3 has 14 residues. Germline V gene data show CDR1 as MNHNS and CDR2 as SASEGT. The V end was cut by 7 bases, the J end by 4 bases, with 17 bases between. The CDR3 sequence: CASMGSHRVYEQYF. In DNA, the CDR3 is TGTGCCAGCATGGGATCACACAGGGTTTACGAGCAGTACTTC.

The V call is TRBV9, the J call TRBJ1-1; no firm D call. Trimming removed 4 bases at V and 7 bases at J, with 17 bases between. This CDR3 is 14 amino acids long. CDR1 and CDR2 (germline): SGDLS, YYNGEE. The CDR3 sequence is CASSSRPEKDEAFF. As DNA, the CDR3 is TGTGCCAGCAGCTCACGACCCGAAAAGGATGAAGCTTTCTTT.

V gene TRBV30 combines with J gene TRBJ2-6; D remains unclear. The CDR3 length is 15 residues. V shed 6 bases and J shed 0 bases, with 12 bases lying between them. Looked up from germline, CDR1 is GTSNPN and CDR2 is SVGIG (reference sequence). The DNA of the CDR3 is TGTGCCTGTAGCTGGGGAACCTCTGGGGCCAACGTCCTGACTTTC. It translates to CACSWGTSGANVLTF.

The gene calls are TRBV29-1 and TRBJ2-1; perhaps TRBD1 as D (6 bases). The V end lost 4 bases, the J end lost 0 bases, and 10 bases lay between the germline ends. Looked up from germline, CDR1 is SQVTM and CDR2 is ANQGSEA. The CDR3 contains 14 residues. CDR3 coding DNA: TGCAGCGTTGGGCAGGGGAGCTCCTACAATGAGCAGTTCTTC. Residues: CSVGQGSSYNEQFF.

This clone came up a few times. Other DNA sequences from this sample encode an identical CDR3 as well. The CDR3 protein is CSVDRTNTEAFF. CDR3 sequence (DNA): TGCAGCGTTGATCGGACGAACACTGAAGCTTTCTTT. The chain recombines TRBV29-1 with TRBJ1-1; unclear D gene. The CDR3 is 12 amino acids. With 3 bases removed from V and 1 base from J, the gap between germline ends came to 6 bases. CDR1 and CDR2 (germline): SQVTM, ANQGSEA. The full variable domain, with the rest looked up from reference TRBV29-1 and TRBJ1-1, is SAVISQKPSRDICQRGTSLTIQCQVDSQVTMMFWYRQQPGQSLTLIATANQGSEATYESGFVIDKFPISRPNLTFSTLTVSNMSPEDSSIYLCSVDRTNTEAFFGQGTRLTVV.

CDR3 sequence (DNA): TGCGCCAGCAGTGACAGGACATTGGGATCCTACGAGCAGTACTTC. Translated: CASSDRTLGSYEQYF. The chain employs TRBV10-1 and TRBJ2-7; D may be TRBD1 (5 bases). Trimming took off 3 bases at V and 1 base at J, with 13 bases between the two ends. The CDR3 has 15 residues. Germline CDR1 reads WNHNN; CDR2 reads SYGVQD (reference sequence).

This chain joins TRBV9 and TRBJ2-1, with TRBD1 matching over 9 bases. CDR1 and CDR2 (germline): SGDLS, YYNGEE. The CDR3 is made up of 14 amino acids. After removal of 9 bases from V and 4 bases from J, the junction contained 8 bases not matched to a gene. CDR3 protein: CATELGTGYNEQFF. DNA for the CDR3: TGTGCCACCGAACTAGGGACAGGGTACAATGAGCAGTTCTTC.

The chain uses TRBV30 and TRBJ1-4, with TRBD1 as a possible D gene (6 bases). Per the germline V gene, CDR1 is GTSNPN and CDR2 is SVGIG (reference sequence). V was clipped by 0 bases and J by 8 bases, with 10 bases between them. The CDR3 length is 13 residues. CDR3 amino acids: CAWSVGALEKLFF. The CDR3 region has the DNA TGTGCCTGGAGTGTGGGGGCCCTCGAAAAACTGTTTTTT.

The V gene is TRBV7-8, the J gene TRBJ1-1; the D is unclear. This CDR3 is built from 13 residues. Deletions cut 5 bases from V and 1 base from J, with 8 bases between. From germline, CDR1 is SGHVS and CDR2 FQNEAQ. The CDR3, as DNA: TGTGCCAGCAGCGCGAGCACGAACACTGAAGCTTTCTTT. The encoded protein is CASSASTNTEAFF. Supplemented by reference TRBV7-8 and TRBJ1-1, the full variable domain reads GAGVSQSPRYKVAKRGQDVALRCDPISGHVSLFWYQQALGQGPEFLTYFQNEAQLDKSGLPSDRFFAERPEGSVSTLKIQRTQQEDSAVYLCASSASTNTEAFFGQGTRLTVV.

The rearrangement links TRBV2 to TRBJ2-1; possible D gene TRBD2, 5 bases. The CDR3 loop spans 15 amino acids. The germline CDR1 and CDR2 sequences are SNHLY and FYNNEI. Between the trimmed V and J ends, which lost 0 bases and 6 bases, there was a span of 12 bases. CDR3 loop: CASSEAREYSNEQFF. CDR3 sequence (DNA): TGTGCCAGCAGTGAAGCAAGGGAGTACAGCAATGAGCAGTTCTTC.

CDR3 sequence reads: CASSPRDPSSTDTQYF. CDR3 nucleotides: TGTGCCAGCTCACCAAGGGACCCCTCTAGCACAGATACGCAGTATTTT. The chain uses TRBV18 and TRBJ2-3; the D call may be TRBD1 or TRBD2 (5 bases each). The CDR3 has 16 residues. CDR1 is KGHSH, CDR2 LQKENI, per germline. Trimming stripped 2 bases from V and 0 bases from J, with 12 bases between.

The chain links TRBV30 to TRBJ1-1, with D possibly being TRBD1 (5 bases). CDR1 is GTSNPN, CDR2 SVGIG, per germline (reference sequence). V dropped 8 bases and J dropped 7 bases, with 20 bases sitting between them. This CDR3 has 13 amino acids. The CDR3 sequence: CARTAGAHGEAFF. The CDR3 coding sequence is TGTGCCCGAACGGCCGGGGCGCACGGTGAAGCTTTCTTT.

V gene TRBV30 combines with J gene TRBJ1-4; 9 bases map to TRBD1. Germline V gene lookup returns CDR1 GTSNPN and CDR2 SVGIG (reference sequence). This CDR3 contains 17 residues. The trim removed 7 bases at V and 0 bases at J, leaving 12 bases unmatched. In DNA form, the CDR3 reads TGTGCCTCGGATCCGGGACAGGGCTTTGCAACTAATGAAAAACTGTTTTTT. This sequence encodes CASDPGQGFATNEKLFF.

The CDR3 nucleotides are TGCGCCAGCAGCCAAGATTCCGCCGGGGGGTATTTTAATGAGCAGTTCTTC. This gives the protein CASSQDSAGGYFNEQFF. The genes are TRBV4-3 and TRBJ2-1, with TRBD2 matching over 7 bases. With V trimmed by 0 bases and J by 7 bases, 12 bases remained unmatched. Germline CDR1 and CDR2: LGHNA and YSLEER. This CDR3 is 17 amino acids long.

The rearrangement links TRBV9 to TRBJ1-6; 9 bases are a match to TRBD1. Germline lookup yields CDR1 SGDLS and CDR2 YYNGEE. CDR3 length: 15 amino acids. J gave up 7 bases and V 3 bases, and 5 bases lay outside the gene matches. CDR3 nucleotides: TGTGCCAGCAGCGAACCCGGGACAGGGAATTCACCCCTCCACTTT. This sequence encodes CASSEPGTGNSPLHF.

V gene TRBV27 combines with J gene TRBJ1-6; D unresolved. CDR3 length: 14 amino acids. Germline CDR1 and CDR2: MNHEY and SMNVEV (reference sequence). V was cut by 2 bases and J by 8 bases, with 10 bases left in between. For the CDR3, the DNA is TGTGCCAGCAGTTTAAGGTCGAGCTATTCACCCCTCCACTTT. Protein product: CASSLRSSYSPLHF.

The J gene is TRBJ2-7, the V gene TRBV15, with no clear D. Deletions cut 0 bases from V and 6 bases from J, with 6 bases between. Germline V gives CDR1 LNHNV, CDR2 YYDKDF (reference sequence). This CDR3 spans 12 amino acids. CDR3: CATSRDFSEQYF. CDR3 in DNA: TGTGCCACCAGCAGAGATTTCTCCGAGCAGTACTTC.

This clone was found a few times. The rearrangement uses TRBV15 and TRBJ1-1, with D maybe TRBD1 (6 bases). CDR1 and CDR2 from the germline V gene are LNHNV and YYDKDF (reference sequence). V was trimmed by 0 bases and J by 4 bases, leaving 12 bases between them. The CDR3 is made up of 15 amino acids. CDR3 coding DNA: TGTGCCACCAGCAGAGAAAGGGGGGTGGGCACTGAAGCTTTCTTT. This gives the protein CATSRERGVGTEAFF.

The chain has TRBV6-6 and TRBJ2-7; 10 nucleotides match TRBD2. Germline-derived CDR1 and CDR2 are MNHNY and SVGAGI (reference sequence). This CDR3 contains 13 residues. V was pared by 7 bases and J by 5 bases, with 5 bases of the junction left unmatched. CDR3 DNA sequence: TGTGCCAGCACTTATCTAGCGGGGGACGAGCAGTACTTC. Translated: CASTYLAGDEQYF.

This sequence joins TRBV10-3 and TRBJ2-5; 7 bases line up with TRBD1. J was trimmed by 5 bases and V by 3 bases; bases with no gene match: 12. Germline CDR1 reads ENHRY; CDR2 reads SYGVKD. The CDR3 is 16 amino acids. The CDR3 DNA is TGTGCCATCAGTGACTTGAAACAGGGGTTACGGGAGACCCAGTACTTC. This codes for CAISDLKQGLRETQYF.